The 19 T cell receptor beta chains below were found in one sample sequenced in a study of OX40 agonist ivuxolimab in advanced cancers. TCRdb keeps only in-frame clones here, not all; method: immunoSEQ multiplex PCR. The table includes about 120,000 clones, 93% detected once. This specimen was CD4+ or CD8+ T cells sorted from blood, taken in a trial of the OX40 agonist ivuxolimab. The receptors stem from an adult with an advanced solid tumor such as melanoma, head and neck, liver or kidney cancer.

The V gene is TRBV7-3, the J gene TRBJ2-1; D remains ambiguous. The V gene lost 5 bases and the J gene lost 8 bases, with 13 bases spanning the gap. Germline V gene lookup returns CDR1 SGHTA and CDR2 FQGTGA. CDR3 length equals 13 residues. The CDR3 nucleotides read TGTGCCAGCAGCCCGTACACTCTCGATGAGCAGTTCTTC. Protein product: CASSPYTLDEQFF.

The V call is TRBV19, the J call TRBJ1-2; D is undetermined. CDR3 length equals 13 residues. V dropped 2 bases and J dropped 2 bases, with 6 bases sitting between them. Germline V gene sequence: CDR1 LNHDA, CDR2 SQIVND (reference sequence). CDR3 sequence (DNA): TGTGCCAGTAGTATATACAGAAACTATGGCTACACCTTC. It is translated as CASSIYRNYGYTF.

This chain uses TRBV6-5 with TRBJ2-3; a possible D gene is TRBD1 (7 bases). The CDR3 consists of 15 residues. Deletions cut 0 bases from V and 5 bases from J, with 12 bases between. The V gene's germline CDR1 is MNHEY and CDR2 SVGAGI. CDR3 DNA: TGTGCCAGCAGTTACTCGAACAGGGGAGGAGATACGCAGTATTTT. It encodes CASSYSNRGGDTQYF.

The chain joins TRBV10-3 to TRBJ1-1; perhaps TRBD1 as D (5 bases). Looked up from germline, CDR1 is ENHRY and CDR2 is SYGVKD. The germline V and J ends were trimmed by 9 bases and 0 bases, with 14 bases remaining between them. This CDR3 spans 14 amino acids. CDR3 coding DNA: TGTGCCATATGGGACCGAGAGATGAACACTGAAGCTTTCTTT. Translation gives CAIWDREMNTEAFF.

This chain links TRBV2 with TRBJ2-7; D remains unclear. This CDR3 has 14 amino acids. V was shortened by 2 bases and J by 6 bases, with 14 bases between the two germline ends. The germline V gene encodes CDR1 SNHLY and CDR2 FYNNEI. The CDR3, as DNA: TGTGCCAGCAGTGAAAGGGAAGTCAAGGCCGAGCAGTACTTC. Amino acids: CASSEREVKAEQYF.

This sequence joins TRBV29-1 and TRBJ2-3; TRBD2 agrees at 7 bases. The germline V gene encodes CDR1 SQVTM and CDR2 ANQGSEA. The CDR3 is 14 residues long. V lost 3 bases and J lost 4; bases outside the gene matches: 7. Written as DNA, the CDR3 is TGCAGCGTTGATCCCGGGGGGTCCTCAGATACGCAGTATTTT. Protein product: CSVDPGGSSDTQYF.

This clone occurred a few times. The CDR3 nucleotides read TGCGCCAGCGGGCGGGACAGTATGAACACTGAAGCTTTCTTT. It is translated as CASGRDSMNTEAFF. The chain links TRBV5-1 to TRBJ1-1; 7 bases fit TRBD1. CDR3 length equals 14 residues. Trimming cost V 7 bases and J 0 bases; bases outside gene matches: 6. CDR1 SGHRS and CDR2 YFSETQ come from the germline V gene.

The genes are TRBV20-1 and TRBJ2-5; D gene uncertain. Germline V gene sequence: CDR1 DFQATT, CDR2 SNEGSKA (reference sequence). Trimming left V 6 bases short and J 0 bases short, with 5 bases between. CDR3 length: 11 amino acids. The CDR3 DNA reads as TGCAGTGCCGCTCACCAAGAGACCCAGTACTTC. It codes for CSAAHQETQYF.

The rearrangement joins TRBV27 to TRBJ1-3, with 7 nucleotides matching TRBD1. V lost 5 bases, J lost 0 bases, and 10 bases stayed unmatched. The V gene's germline CDR1 is MNHEY and CDR2 SMNVEV (reference sequence). The CDR3 extends over 17 amino acids. This chain's CDR3 is CASSPLGTARSGNTIYF. In DNA form, the CDR3 reads TGTGCCAGCAGTCCCCTGGGGACAGCTCGCTCTGGAAACACCATATATTTT.

The chain employs TRBV19 and TRBJ2-3, with 10 bases matching TRBD2. Germline V gene lookup returns CDR1 LNHDA and CDR2 SQIVND (reference sequence). V shed 10 bases and J 3 bases; nucleotides not matched to a gene: 16. This CDR3 has 17 residues. Here the CDR3 DNA reads TGTGCCACAACCCCCCGGCCAGCGGGAGGGGGAACAGATACGCAGTATTTT. Protein product: CATTPRPAGGGTDTQYF.

V usage is TRBV5-1 and J usage is TRBJ2-3; 13 nucleotides align to TRBD2. The J segment lost 3 bases and the V segment lost 0 bases, leaving 16 bases of the junction unmatched. Germline V lookup: CDR1 SGHRS, CDR2 YFSETQ. This CDR3 is built from 21 residues. The CDR3 here is CASSLGPFSTTSGRSTDTQYF. CDR3 bases: TGCGCCAGCAGCTTGGGCCCCTTTTCAACGACTAGCGGGAGGTCTACAGATACGCAGTATTTT.

The chain links TRBV20-1 to TRBJ2-1; possible D gene TRBD1, 6 bases. The CDR3 runs 11 residues. Between the trimmed V and J ends, which lost 0 bases and 12 bases, there was a span of 9 bases. The germline gives CDR1 DFQATT, CDR2 SNEGSKA (reference sequence). Here the CDR3 DNA reads TGCAGTGCTAGAGAAGGCAGGGGGCAGTTCTTC. This codes for CSAREGRGQFF.

The J gene is TRBJ1-2, the V gene TRBV5-4; D uncertain. Germline V gene sequence: CDR1 SGHNT, CDR2 YYREEE (reference sequence). This CDR3 has 14 residues. V gave up 0 bases and J gave up 0 bases, with 6 bases separating them. For the CDR3, the DNA is TGTGCCAGCAGCTTGGACCAGCCTAACTATGGCTACACCTTC. It encodes CASSLDQPNYGYTF.

This chain connects TRBV6-6 to TRBJ2-7, with 8 nucleotides matching TRBD1. There are 15 residues in the CDR3. V lost 0 bases to trimming and J lost 8 bases; unmatched junction nucleotides: 9. Germline V gives CDR1 MNHNY, CDR2 SVGAGI (reference sequence). CDR3 DNA sequence: TGTGCCAGCAGTTACTCGGACAGGGTCGGAGGGAAGCAGTACTTC. This encodes CASSYSDRVGGKQYF.

The chain couples TRBV5-1 to TRBJ1-3; no definite D call. V lost 4 bases to trimming and J lost 1 base, with 6 bases between them. CDR1 and CDR2 (germline): SGHRS, YFSETQ. This CDR3 has 13 amino acids. The DNA for the CDR3 is TGCGCCAGCAGCGAGGGATCTGGAAACACCATATATTTT. Its protein product is CASSEGSGNTIYF.

The chain joins TRBV18 to TRBJ1-1; 8 bases are a match to TRBD1. This CDR3 spans 16 amino acids. Germline trimming cut 1 base from V and 3 bases from J; bases unmatched to any gene: 7. CDR1 is KGHSH, CDR2 LQKENI, per germline. In DNA form, the CDR3 reads TGTGCCAGCTCACCACAAAGGACAGGGCAGGACACTGAAGCTTTCTTT. Encoded protein: CASSPQRTGQDTEAFF.

This clone was picked up one time. The rearrangement joins TRBV6-6 to TRBJ2-7; 10 nucleotides line up with TRBD1. Per the germline V gene, CDR1 is MNHNY and CDR2 is SVGAGI (reference sequence). The V and J ends lost 10 bases and 3 bases, in that order; junction bases with no gene match: 6. The CDR3 is 13 residues long. As DNA, the CDR3 is TGTGCCACTAGGACAGGGGGGGTCTACGAGCAGTACTTC. Protein sequence: CATRTGGVYEQYF.

The chain joins TRBV5-1 to TRBJ2-7; TRBD1 aligns across 9 bases. The germline V gene has CDR1 SGHRS and CDR2 YFSETQ. Germline trimming cut 7 bases from V and 6 bases from J; bases unmatched to any gene: 11. The CDR3 length is 14 residues. In DNA, the CDR3 is TGCGCCAGCCATGTCGGACAGGGGAGTTCCGAGCAGTACTTC. Amino acid sequence: CASHVGQGSSEQYF. Together with reference TRBV5-1 and TRBJ2-7, the CDR3 gives the full variable domain: KAGVTQTPRYLIKTRGQQVTLSCSPISGHRSVSWYQQTPGQGLQFLFEYFSETQRNKGNFPGRFSGRQFSNSRSEMNVSTLELGDSALYLCASHVGQGSSEQYFGPGTRLTVT.

V is TRBV5-1 and J is TRBJ2-2, with D maybe TRBD2 (5 bases). Per germline, CDR1 SGHRS and CDR2 YFSETQ. With 10 bases removed from V and 0 bases from J, the gap between germline ends came to 13 bases. This CDR3 is 14 amino acids long. As DNA, the CDR3 is TGCGCCGGTCGCCGGGAAGCGAACACCGGGGAGCTGTTTTTT. It codes for CAGRREANTGELFF.